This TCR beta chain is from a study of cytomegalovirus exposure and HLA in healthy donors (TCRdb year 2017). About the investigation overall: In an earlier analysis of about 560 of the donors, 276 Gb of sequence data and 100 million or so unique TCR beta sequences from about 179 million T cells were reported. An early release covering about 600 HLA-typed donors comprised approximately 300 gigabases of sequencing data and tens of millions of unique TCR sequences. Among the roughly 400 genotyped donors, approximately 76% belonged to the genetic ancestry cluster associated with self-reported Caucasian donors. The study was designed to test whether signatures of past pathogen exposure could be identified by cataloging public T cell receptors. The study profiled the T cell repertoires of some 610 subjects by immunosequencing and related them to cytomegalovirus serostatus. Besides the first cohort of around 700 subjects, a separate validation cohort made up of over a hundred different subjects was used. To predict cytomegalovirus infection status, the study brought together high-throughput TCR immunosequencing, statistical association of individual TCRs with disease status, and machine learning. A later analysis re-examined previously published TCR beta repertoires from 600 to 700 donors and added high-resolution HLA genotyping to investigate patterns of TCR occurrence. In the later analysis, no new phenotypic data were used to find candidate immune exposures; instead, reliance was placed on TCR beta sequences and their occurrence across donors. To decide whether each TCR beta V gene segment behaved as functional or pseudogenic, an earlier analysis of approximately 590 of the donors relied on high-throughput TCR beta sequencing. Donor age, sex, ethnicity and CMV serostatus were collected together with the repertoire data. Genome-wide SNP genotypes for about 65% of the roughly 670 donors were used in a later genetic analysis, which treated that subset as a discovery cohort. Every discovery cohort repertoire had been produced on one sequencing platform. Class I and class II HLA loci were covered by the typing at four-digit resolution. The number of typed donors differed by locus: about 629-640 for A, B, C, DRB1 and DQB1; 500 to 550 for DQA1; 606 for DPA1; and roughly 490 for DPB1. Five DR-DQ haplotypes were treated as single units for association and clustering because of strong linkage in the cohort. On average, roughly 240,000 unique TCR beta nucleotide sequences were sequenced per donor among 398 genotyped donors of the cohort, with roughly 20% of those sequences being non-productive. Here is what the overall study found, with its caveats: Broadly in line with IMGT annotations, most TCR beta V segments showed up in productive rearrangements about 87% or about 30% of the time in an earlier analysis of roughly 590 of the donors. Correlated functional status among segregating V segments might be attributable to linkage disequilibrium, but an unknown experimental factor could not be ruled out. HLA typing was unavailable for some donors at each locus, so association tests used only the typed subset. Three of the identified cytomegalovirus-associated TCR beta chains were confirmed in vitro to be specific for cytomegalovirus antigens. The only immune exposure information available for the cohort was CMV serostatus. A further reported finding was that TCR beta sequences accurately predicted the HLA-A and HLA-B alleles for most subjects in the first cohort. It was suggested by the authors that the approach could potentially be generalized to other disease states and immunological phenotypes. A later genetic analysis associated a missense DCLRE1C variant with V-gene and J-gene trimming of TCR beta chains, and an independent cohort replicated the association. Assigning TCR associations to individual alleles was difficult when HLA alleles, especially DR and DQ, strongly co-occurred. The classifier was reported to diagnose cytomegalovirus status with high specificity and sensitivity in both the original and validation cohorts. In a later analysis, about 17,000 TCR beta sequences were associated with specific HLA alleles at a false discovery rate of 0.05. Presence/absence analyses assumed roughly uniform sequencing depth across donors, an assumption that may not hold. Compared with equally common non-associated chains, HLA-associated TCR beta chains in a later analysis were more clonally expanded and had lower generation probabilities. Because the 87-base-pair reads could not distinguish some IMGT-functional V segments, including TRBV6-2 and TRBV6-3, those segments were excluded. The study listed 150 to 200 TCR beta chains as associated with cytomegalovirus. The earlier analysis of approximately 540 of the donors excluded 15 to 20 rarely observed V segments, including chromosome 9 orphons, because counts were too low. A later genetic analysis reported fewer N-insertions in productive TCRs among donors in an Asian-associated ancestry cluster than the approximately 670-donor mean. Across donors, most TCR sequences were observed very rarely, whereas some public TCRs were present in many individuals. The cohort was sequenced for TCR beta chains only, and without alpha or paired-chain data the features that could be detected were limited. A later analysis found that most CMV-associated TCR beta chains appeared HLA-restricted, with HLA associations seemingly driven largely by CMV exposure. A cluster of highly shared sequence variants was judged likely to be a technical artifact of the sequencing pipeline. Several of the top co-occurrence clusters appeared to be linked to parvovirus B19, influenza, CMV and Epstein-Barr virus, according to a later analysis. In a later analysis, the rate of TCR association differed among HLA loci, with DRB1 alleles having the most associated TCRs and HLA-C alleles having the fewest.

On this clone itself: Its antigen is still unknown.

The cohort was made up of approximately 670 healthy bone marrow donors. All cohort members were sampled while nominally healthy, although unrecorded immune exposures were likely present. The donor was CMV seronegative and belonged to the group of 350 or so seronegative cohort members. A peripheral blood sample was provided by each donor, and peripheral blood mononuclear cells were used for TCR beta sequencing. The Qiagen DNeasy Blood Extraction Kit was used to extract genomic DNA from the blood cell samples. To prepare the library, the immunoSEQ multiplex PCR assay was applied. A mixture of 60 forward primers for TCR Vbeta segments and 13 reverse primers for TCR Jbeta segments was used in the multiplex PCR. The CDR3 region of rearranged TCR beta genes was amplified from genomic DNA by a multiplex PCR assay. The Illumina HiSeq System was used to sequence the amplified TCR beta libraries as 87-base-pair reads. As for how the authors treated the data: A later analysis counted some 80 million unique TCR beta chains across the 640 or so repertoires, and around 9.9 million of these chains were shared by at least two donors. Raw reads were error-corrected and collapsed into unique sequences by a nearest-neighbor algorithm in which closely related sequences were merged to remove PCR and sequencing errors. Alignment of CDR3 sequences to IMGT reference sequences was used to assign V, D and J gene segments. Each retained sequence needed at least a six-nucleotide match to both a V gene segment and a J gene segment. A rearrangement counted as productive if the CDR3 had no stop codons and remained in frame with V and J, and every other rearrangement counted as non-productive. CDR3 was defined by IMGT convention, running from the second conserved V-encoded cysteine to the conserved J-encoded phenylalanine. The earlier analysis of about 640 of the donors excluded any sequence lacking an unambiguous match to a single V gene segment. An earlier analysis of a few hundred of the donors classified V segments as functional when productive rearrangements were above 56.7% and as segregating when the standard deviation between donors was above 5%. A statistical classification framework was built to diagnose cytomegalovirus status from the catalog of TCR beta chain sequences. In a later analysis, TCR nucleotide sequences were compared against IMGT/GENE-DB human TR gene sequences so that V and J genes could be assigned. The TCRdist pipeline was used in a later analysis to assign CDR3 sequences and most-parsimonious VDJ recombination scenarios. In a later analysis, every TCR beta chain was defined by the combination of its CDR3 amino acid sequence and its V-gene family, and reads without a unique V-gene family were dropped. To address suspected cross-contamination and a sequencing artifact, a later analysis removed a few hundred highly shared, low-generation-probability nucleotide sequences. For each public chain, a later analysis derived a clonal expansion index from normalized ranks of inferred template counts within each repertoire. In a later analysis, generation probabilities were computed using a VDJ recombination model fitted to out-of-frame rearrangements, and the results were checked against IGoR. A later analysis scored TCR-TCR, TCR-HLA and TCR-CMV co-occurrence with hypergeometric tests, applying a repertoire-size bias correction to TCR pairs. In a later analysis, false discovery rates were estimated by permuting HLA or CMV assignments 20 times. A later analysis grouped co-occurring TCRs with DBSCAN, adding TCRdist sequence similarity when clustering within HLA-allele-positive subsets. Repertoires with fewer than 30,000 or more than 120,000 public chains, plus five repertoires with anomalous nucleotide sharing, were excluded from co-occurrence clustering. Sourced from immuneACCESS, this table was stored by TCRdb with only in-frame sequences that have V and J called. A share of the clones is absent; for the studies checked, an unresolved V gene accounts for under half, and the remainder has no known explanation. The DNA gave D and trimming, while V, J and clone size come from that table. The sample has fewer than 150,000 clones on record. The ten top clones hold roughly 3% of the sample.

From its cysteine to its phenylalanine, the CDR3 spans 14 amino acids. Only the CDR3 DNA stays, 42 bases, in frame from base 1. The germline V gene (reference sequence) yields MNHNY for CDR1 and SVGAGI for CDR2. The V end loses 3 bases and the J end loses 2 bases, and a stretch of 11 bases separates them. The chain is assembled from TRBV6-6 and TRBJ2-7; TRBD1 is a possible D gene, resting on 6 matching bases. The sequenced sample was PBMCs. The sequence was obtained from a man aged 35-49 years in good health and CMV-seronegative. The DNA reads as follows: TGTGCCAGCAGTTATGACAGGCGCGCCTACGAGCAGTACTTC. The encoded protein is CASSYDRRAYEQYF.